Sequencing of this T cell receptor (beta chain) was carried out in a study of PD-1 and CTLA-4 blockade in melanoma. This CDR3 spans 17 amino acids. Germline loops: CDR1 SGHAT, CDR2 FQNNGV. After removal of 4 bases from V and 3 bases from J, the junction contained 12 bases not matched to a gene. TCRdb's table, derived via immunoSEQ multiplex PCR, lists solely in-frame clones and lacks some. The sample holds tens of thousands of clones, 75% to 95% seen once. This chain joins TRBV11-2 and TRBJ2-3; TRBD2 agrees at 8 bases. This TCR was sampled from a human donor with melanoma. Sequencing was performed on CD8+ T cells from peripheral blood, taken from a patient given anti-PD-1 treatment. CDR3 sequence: CASSSGVSGMGTDTQYF. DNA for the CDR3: TGTGCCAGCAGCTCCGGGGTTAGCGGGATGGGGACAGATACGCAGTATTTT.